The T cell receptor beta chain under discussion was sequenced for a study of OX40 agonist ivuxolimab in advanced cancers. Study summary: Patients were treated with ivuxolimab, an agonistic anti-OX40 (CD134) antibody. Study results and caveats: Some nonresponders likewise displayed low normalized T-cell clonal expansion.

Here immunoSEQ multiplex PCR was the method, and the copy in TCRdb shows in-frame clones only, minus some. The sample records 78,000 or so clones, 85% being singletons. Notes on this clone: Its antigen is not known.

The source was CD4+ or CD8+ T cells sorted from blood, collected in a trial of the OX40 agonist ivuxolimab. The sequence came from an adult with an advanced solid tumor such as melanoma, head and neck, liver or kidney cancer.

The CDR3 loop is CASSRSFRGGQETQYF. The CDR3 DNA reads as TGTGCCAGCAGCCGGTCTTTCAGGGGGGGCCAAGAGACCCAGTACTTC. The chain has TRBV11-2 and TRBJ2-5, with D possibly called TRBD1 or TRBD2 (7 bases each). Germline lookup yields CDR1 SGHAT and CDR2 FQNNGV. V dropped 5 bases and J dropped 1 base, with 17 bases sitting between them. The CDR3 contains 16 residues. The full variable domain, with the rest looked up from reference TRBV11-2 and TRBJ2-5, is EAGVAQSPRYKIIEKRQSVAFWCNPISGHATLYWYQQILGQGPKLLIQFQNNGVVDDSQLPKDRFSAERLKGVDSTLKIQPAKLEDSAVYLCASSRSFRGGQETQYFGPGTRLLVL.